These 27 T cell receptor beta chains share one sample of origin, sequenced in a study of cytomegalovirus exposure and HLA in healthy donors. The PCR ran on 60 Vbeta and 13 Jbeta primers. Sequenced by immunoSEQ multiplex PCR; TCRdb stores in-frame clones only, minus some. The table lists roughly 82,000 clones, 65% to 80% of them singletons. The sample taken for sequencing was PBMCs. The receptors were sampled from a woman aged 35 to 49 in good health and CMV-seropositive.

The V and J genes are TRBV9 and TRBJ2-1; weak D call: TRBD2 (6 bases). The CDR3 totals 13 residues. Trimming pared 1 base from V and 6 bases from J, leaving 8 bases between. CDR1 and CDR2 from the germline V gene are SGDLS and YYNGEE. CDR3 coding DNA: TGTGCCAGCAGCGTAACCGGGGGCAATGAGCAGTTCTTC. Its protein is CASSVTGGNEQFF.

V and J are TRBV6-5 and TRBJ1-2, with 8 bases matching TRBD1. In germline, CDR1 is MNHEY, CDR2 SVGAGI. The CDR3 totals 15 residues. V gave up 6 bases and J gave up 0 bases; unmatched junction bases: 6. The CDR3 is CASRPDRGTNYGYTF. Written as DNA, the CDR3 is TGTGCCAGCAGACCCGACAGGGGCACTAACTATGGCTACACCTTC.

The genes are TRBV27 and TRBJ2-1, with a tentative D call TRBD1 (6 bases). Trimming took off 3 bases at V and 9 bases at J, with 15 bases between the two ends. Germline V gene sequence: CDR1 MNHEY, CDR2 SMNVEV (reference sequence). This CDR3 is built from 14 residues. The CDR3, as DNA: TGTGCCAGCAGTTTCCATAATAGGGGGACTGAGCAGTTCTTC. This sequence encodes CASSFHNRGTEQFF.

The chain recombines TRBV30 with TRBJ1-1; D possibly corresponds to TRBD1 (6 bases). The CDR3 is 14 residues long. The V and J ends lost 0 bases and 6 bases respectively, with 14 bases between them. Looked up from germline, CDR1 is GTSNPN and CDR2 is SVGIG (reference sequence). CDR3 DNA sequence: TGTGCCTGGAGTGTACTGGGGGCTACCGCTGAAGCTTTCTTT. The encoded protein is CAWSVLGATAEAFF.

The chain carries TRBV7-9 and TRBJ2-5; TRBD2 is a possible D gene (5 bases). V was clipped by 2 bases and J by 5 bases, with 15 bases between them. The CDR3 totals 15 residues. Germline-derived CDR1 and CDR2 are SEHNR and FQNEAQ (reference sequence). CDR3 bases: TGTGCCAGCAGCTTAACACCGGGGTCAGAGGAGACCCAGTACTTC. This encodes CASSLTPGSEETQYF.

The J gene is TRBJ1-2, the V gene TRBV5-6; D is unclear. This CDR3 comprises 13 residues. CDR1 is SGHDT and CDR2 is YYEEEE in the germline V gene. V lost 3 bases and J lost 2, with 8 bases in between. The CDR3 protein is CASSSTLNYGYTF. Here the CDR3 DNA reads TGTGCCAGCAGCTCGACACTGAACTATGGCTACACCTTC.

The V and J genes are TRBV6-5 and TRBJ1-1; a weak D match, TRBD1 (5 bases). The germline V gene encodes CDR1 MNHEY and CDR2 SVGAGI. V lost 7 bases and J 1 base, leaving 16 bases between the germline ends. This CDR3 comprises 15 residues. In nucleotides, the CDR3 is TGTGCCAGCAACCCCGGGGGGGAGGCGAACACTGAAGCTTTCTTT. This sequence encodes CASNPGGEANTEAFF.

In nucleotides, the CDR3 is TGTGCCTGGAGTCCCGGGACAGGCTATAATTCACCCCTCCACTTT. Its protein is CAWSPGTGYNSPLHF. This chain joins TRBV30 and TRBJ1-6, with 8 bases that match TRBD1. With V trimmed by 2 bases and J by 3 bases, 3 bases remained unmatched. The CDR3 sequence is 15 residues long. Germline CDR1 GTSNPN, CDR2 SVGIG (reference sequence).

The chain joins TRBV15 to TRBJ1-2, with D possibly matching TRBD1 (5 bases). CDR1 and CDR2 (germline): LNHNV, YYDKDF (reference sequence). The CDR3 sequence is 14 residues long. Trimming pared 0 bases from V and 8 bases from J, leaving 13 bases between. The DNA for the CDR3 is TGTGCCACCAGCAGAGACGCAACAGGTGGCGGCTACACCTTC. It codes for CATSRDATGGGYTF.

The chain joins TRBV6-1 to TRBJ1-5, with TRBD1 identical over 8 bases. J gave up 7 bases and V 5 bases, and 7 bases lay outside the gene matches. Germline-derived CDR1 and CDR2 are MNHNS and SASEGT. This CDR3 region has 14 residues. CDR3 DNA: TGTGCCAGCAGTCCCGGACAGGGCGGGCAGCCCCAGCATTTT. Residues: CASSPGQGGQPQHF.

CDR3 nucleotides: TGTGCCAGCAGCTTGCGCGGCGATCAGCCCCAGCATTTT. This codes for CASSLRGDQPQHF. The chain has TRBV7-9 and TRBJ1-5; D ambiguous. CDR1 is SEHNR, CDR2 FQNEAQ, per germline (reference sequence). This CDR3 region has 13 residues. Trimming removed 3 bases at V and 5 bases at J, with 8 bases between.

V usage is TRBV7-9 and J usage is TRBJ2-1, with 10 positions matching TRBD2. Germline trimming cut 2 bases from V and 8 bases from J; bases unmatched to any gene: 6. Germline CDR1 is SEHNR and CDR2 is FQNEAQ (reference sequence). This CDR3 spans 15 amino acids. CDR3 nucleotides: TGTGCCAGCAGCTTAAGTAGCGGGAGGAGCGATGAGCAGTTCTTC. Its translation: CASSLSSGRSDEQFF.

This clone occurred once. This chain joins TRBV5-1 and TRBJ2-1, with TRBD2 matching 10 bases. The junction had 1 base not matched to a gene; V was cut back by 0 bases and J by 4 bases. CDR1 is SGHRS, CDR2 YFSETQ, per germline. The CDR3 is made up of 15 amino acids. The CDR3 sequence: CASSLGLAGYNEQFF. The CDR3 nucleotides read TGCGCCAGCAGCTTGGGACTAGCGGGTTACAATGAGCAGTTCTTC.

V usage is TRBV28 and J usage is TRBJ2-7; possible D gene TRBD1, 6 bases. This CDR3 has 15 amino acids. Germline CDR1 MDHEN, CDR2 SYDVKM. V shed 2 bases and J shed 3 bases, with 14 bases lying between them. This CDR3 reads CASSLVTQGIYEQYF. DNA of the CDR3: TGTGCCAGCAGTTTAGTTACGCAGGGGATCTACGAGCAGTACTTC.

J is TRBJ2-3 and V is TRBV5-4; 7 nucleotides line up with TRBD2. From germline, CDR1 is SGHNT and CDR2 YYREEE (reference sequence). Losses at the gene ends were 5 bases for V and 7 bases for J; bases not matched to a gene: 16. The CDR3 runs 16 residues. The DNA for the CDR3 is TGTGCCAGCAGTCCCGGTGGAGCGGGAATGCAGAATACGCAGTATTTT. It is translated as CASSPGGAGMQNTQYF.

CDR3 bases: TGTGCCAGCAGCTTGCATGGTAGCGGGAGCACAGATACGCAGTATTTT. This codes for CASSLHGSGSTDTQYF. The genes are TRBV5-8 and TRBJ2-3, with 7 nucleotides matching TRBD2. V lost 1 base to trimming and J lost 0 bases; unmatched junction nucleotides: 5. The length of the CDR3 is 16 residues. CDR1 and CDR2 (germline): SGHTS, YDEGEE.

This clone has just one count. The chain links TRBV29-1 to TRBJ2-1, with 9 positions matching TRBD1. This CDR3 is built from 11 residues. After removal of 7 bases from V and 6 bases from J, the junction contained 1 base not matched to a gene. Germline-derived CDR1 and CDR2 are SQVTM and ANQGSEA. As DNA, the CDR3 is TGCAGCGGGACAGGGGTCAATGAGCAGTTCTTC. It specifies CSGTGVNEQFF.

This clone was recorded only once. The J gene is TRBJ2-5, the V gene TRBV5-6; no clear D. This CDR3 region has 12 residues. CDR1 is SGHDT and CDR2 is YYEEEE in the germline V gene. V was clipped by 4 bases and J by 7 bases, with 11 bases between them. The CDR3 nucleotides read TGTGCCAGCAGCGGGCCCGCCTCGACCCAGTACTTC. It is translated as CASSGPASTQYF.

This clone was counted once. The chain has TRBV4-1 and TRBJ1-2; 9 positions match TRBD1. V trimming: 4 bases; J trimming: 8 bases; junction bases outside the gene matches: 8. CDR1 is MGHRA and CDR2 is YSYEKL in the germline V gene. The CDR3 runs to 14 residues. The CDR3 nucleotides read TGCGCCAGCAGCCGGCCTACAGGGGGCGAAGGCTACACCTTC. It encodes CASSRPTGGEGYTF.

V usage is TRBV18 and J usage is TRBJ1-6, with D tentatively TRBD1 (5 bases). Trimming stripped 0 bases from V and 7 bases from J, with 10 bases between. CDR3 size: 15 residues. Looked up from germline, CDR1 is KGHSH and CDR2 is LQKENI. The CDR3 DNA follows: TGTGCCAGCTCACCACCCCAGGGAGGGAATTCACCCCTCCACTTT. It specifies CASSPPQGGNSPLHF.

This clone was detected only a few times. This chain uses TRBV6-7 with TRBJ2-1; perhaps TRBD2 as D (5 bases). TRBV6-7 is reported as an ORF; its role is uncertain. The CDR3 extends over 13 amino acids. V lost 10 bases and J 7 bases, leaving 17 bases between the germline ends. This CDR3 reads CATPRGEGNEQFF. In DNA, the CDR3 is TGTGCCACCCCTCGGGGAGAGGGAAATGAGCAGTTCTTC.

On this clone: A junction end diverges from the germline sequence, so it may reflect a read error. The CDR3 spells CAISPQMNPEAFF. The CDR3 region has the DNA TGTGCCATCAGTCCACAGATGAACCCTGAAGCTTTCTTT. The genes are TRBV10-3 and TRBJ1-1; D is unresolved. The CDR3 covers 13 residues. The germline CDR1 and CDR2 sequences are ENHRY and SYGVKD.

The gene calls are TRBV6-5 and TRBJ2-3, with D maybe TRBD2 (6 bases). The germline gives CDR1 MNHEY, CDR2 SVGAGI. The CDR3 covers 13 residues. Trimming took 8 bases from V and 2 from J, leaving 11 bases between them. CDR3: CASWRGNTDTQYF. The CDR3 DNA reads TGTGCCAGCTGGCGGGGCAACACAGATACGCAGTATTTT.

The chain recombines TRBV5-6 with TRBJ2-7; TRBD1 aligns across 9 bases. There are 15 residues in the CDR3. Germline loops: CDR1 SGHDT, CDR2 YYEEEE. V was clipped by 4 bases and J by 5 bases; unmatched bases: 10. CDR3 in amino acids: CASSTPGQGENEQYF. CDR3 nucleotides: TGTGCCAGCAGCACGCCGGGACAGGGAGAGAACGAGCAGTACTTC.

This clone was detected a few times. The gene calls are TRBV19 and TRBJ1-1, with a tentative D call TRBD1 (5 bases). Germline V lookup: CDR1 LNHDA, CDR2 SQIVND (reference sequence). Trimming removed 9 bases from V and 6 bases from J, with 17 bases in between. The CDR3 runs 13 residues. The CDR3 DNA reads as TGTGCCAGCCAGGGCCCGGAGATGGCTGAAGCTTTCTTT. This translates into CASQGPEMAEAFF.

Comment on this clone: Other DNA sequences in this specimen translate into the identical CDR3. CDR3 protein: CASSLAGQGGYGYTF. CDR3 bases: TGTGCCAGCAGCTTAGCAGGACAGGGCGGCTATGGCTACACCTTC. J is TRBJ1-2 and V is TRBV5-5; 8 nucleotides agree with TRBD1. Per the germline V gene, CDR1 is SGHKS and CDR2 is YYEKEE (reference sequence). Germline trimming cut 2 bases from V and 4 bases from J; bases unmatched to any gene: 7. CDR3 size: 15 residues.

This chain uses TRBV19 with TRBJ2-3, with 8 bases fitting TRBD1. Germline loops: CDR1 LNHDA, CDR2 SQIVND (reference sequence). With 10 bases clipped from V and 0 bases from J, the junction kept 9 bases outside the gene matches. The CDR3 spans 15 residues. This chain's CDR3 is CATDKGTGSTDTQYF. CDR3 nucleotide sequence: TGTGCCACCGACAAAGGGACAGGAAGCACAGATACGCAGTATTTT.